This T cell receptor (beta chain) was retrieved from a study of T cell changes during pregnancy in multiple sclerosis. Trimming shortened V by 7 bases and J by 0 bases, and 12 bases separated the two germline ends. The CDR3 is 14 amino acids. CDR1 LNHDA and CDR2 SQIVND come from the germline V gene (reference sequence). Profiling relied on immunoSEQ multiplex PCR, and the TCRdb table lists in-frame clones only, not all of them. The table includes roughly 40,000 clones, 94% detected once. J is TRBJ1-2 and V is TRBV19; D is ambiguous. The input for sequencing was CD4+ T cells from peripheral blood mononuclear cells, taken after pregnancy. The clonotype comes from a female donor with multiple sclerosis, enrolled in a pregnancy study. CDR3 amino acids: CASIGVQSNYGYTF. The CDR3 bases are TGTGCCAGTATCGGGGTACAGTCTAACTATGGCTACACCTTC.